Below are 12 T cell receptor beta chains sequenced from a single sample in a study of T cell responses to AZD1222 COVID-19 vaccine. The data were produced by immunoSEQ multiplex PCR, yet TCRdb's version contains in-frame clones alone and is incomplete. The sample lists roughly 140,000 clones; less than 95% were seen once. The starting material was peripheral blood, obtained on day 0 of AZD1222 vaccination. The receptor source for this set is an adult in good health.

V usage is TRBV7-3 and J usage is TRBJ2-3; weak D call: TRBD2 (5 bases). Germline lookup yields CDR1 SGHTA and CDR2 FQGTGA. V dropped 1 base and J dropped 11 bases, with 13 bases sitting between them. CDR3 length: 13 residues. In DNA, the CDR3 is TGTGCCAGCAGCTTAATGAAGTACGGGGAGCAGTATTTT. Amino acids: CASSLMKYGEQYF.

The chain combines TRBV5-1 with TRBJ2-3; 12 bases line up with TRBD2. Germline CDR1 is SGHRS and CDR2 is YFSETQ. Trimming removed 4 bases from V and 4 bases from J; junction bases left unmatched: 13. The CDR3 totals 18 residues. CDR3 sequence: CASSQRPPSGGAADTQYF. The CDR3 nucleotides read TGCGCCAGCAGCCAACGTCCTCCTAGCGGGGGGGCAGCAGATACGCAGTATTTT. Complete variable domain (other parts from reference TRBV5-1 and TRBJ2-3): KAGVTQTPRYLIKTRGQQVTLSCSPISGHRSVSWYQQTPGQGLQFLFEYFSETQRNKGNFPGRFSGRQFSNSRSEMNVSTLELGDSALYLCASSQRPPSGGAADTQYFGPGTRLTVL.

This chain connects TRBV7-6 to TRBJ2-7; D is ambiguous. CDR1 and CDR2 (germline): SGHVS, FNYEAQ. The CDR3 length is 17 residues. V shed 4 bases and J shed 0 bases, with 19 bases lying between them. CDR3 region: CASSSRIPDIVSYEQYV. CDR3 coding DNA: TGTGCCAGCAGCTCCCGTATCCCAGACATTGTCTCCTACGAGCAGTACGTC.

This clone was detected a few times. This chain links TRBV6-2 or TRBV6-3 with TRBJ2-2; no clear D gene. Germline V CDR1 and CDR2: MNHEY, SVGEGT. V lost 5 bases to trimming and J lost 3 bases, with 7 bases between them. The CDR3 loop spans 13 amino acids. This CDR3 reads CASSAGDTGELFF. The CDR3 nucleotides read TGTGCCAGCAGTGCAGGTGACACCGGGGAGCTGTTTTTT.

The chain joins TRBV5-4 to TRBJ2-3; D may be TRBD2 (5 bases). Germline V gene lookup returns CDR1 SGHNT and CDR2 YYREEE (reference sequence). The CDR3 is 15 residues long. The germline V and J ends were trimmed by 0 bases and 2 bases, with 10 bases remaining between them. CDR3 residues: CASSLARGNTDTQYF. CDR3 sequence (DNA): TGTGCCAGCAGCTTGGCTCGGGGAAACACAGATACGCAGTATTTT.

DNA for the CDR3: TGCAGTGCTAGGAAGAACACTGAAGCTTTCTTT. Translation gives CSARKNTEAFF. The chain has TRBV20-1 and TRBJ1-1; D is unclear. V was shortened by 3 bases and J by 1 base, with 3 bases between the two germline ends. From germline, CDR1 is DFQATT and CDR2 SNEGSKA (reference sequence). This CDR3 contains 11 residues.

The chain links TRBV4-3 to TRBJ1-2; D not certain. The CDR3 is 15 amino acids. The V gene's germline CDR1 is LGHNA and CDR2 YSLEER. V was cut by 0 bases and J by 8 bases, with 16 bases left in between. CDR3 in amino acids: CASSQDFRGVAGYTF. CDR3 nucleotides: TGCGCCAGCAGCCAAGATTTCCGCGGGGTAGCCGGCTACACCTTC.

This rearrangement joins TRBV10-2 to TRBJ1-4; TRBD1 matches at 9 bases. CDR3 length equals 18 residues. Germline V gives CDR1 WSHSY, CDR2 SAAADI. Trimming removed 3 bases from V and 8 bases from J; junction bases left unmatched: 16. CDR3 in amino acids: CASSDRPGTGFEGEKLFF. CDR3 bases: TGCGCCAGCAGTGACCGTCCCGGGACAGGGTTTGAGGGAGAAAAACTGTTTTTT.

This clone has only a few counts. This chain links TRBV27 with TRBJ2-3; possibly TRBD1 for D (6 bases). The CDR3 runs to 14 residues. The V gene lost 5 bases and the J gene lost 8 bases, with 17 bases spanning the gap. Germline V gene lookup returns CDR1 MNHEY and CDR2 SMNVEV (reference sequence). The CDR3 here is CASSASPRGATQYF. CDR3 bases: TGTGCCAGCAGTGCTAGCCCCAGGGGCGCTACGCAGTATTTT.

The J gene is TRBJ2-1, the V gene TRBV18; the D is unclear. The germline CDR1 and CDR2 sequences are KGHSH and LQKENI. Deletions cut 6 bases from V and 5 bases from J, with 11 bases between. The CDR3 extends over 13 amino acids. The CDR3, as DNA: TGTGCCAGCTCGTGGTTGGCCGACAATGAGCAGTTCTTC. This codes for CASSWLADNEQFF.

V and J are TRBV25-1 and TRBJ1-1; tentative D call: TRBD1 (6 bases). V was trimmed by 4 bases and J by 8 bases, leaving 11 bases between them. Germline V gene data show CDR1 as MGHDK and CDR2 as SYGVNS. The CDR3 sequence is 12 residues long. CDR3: CASSATGTEAFF. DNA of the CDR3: TGTGCCAGCAGTGCCACCGGGACAGAAGCTTTCTTT.

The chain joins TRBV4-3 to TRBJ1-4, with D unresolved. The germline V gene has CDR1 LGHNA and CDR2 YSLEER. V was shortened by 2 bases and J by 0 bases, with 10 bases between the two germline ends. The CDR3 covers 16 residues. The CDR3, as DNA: TGCGCCAGCAGCCAAAGCGGATCTGCAACTAATGAAAAACTGTTTTTT. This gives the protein CASSQSGSATNEKLFF.